The T cell receptor beta chain under discussion was sequenced for a study of human T cells and chemical hapten exposure. Whole-study context: Patients received weekly diphenylcyclopropenone doses to the scalp throughout the approximately 25-week study. General study points: No shift was seen in TCRs above 1 in 1000 frequency with DPC sensitization.

Unique molecular identifiers were linked by the library to individual cDNA molecules. TCRdb fed the RACE reads into MiXCR, producing one record per CDR3 protein. The sample records about 270,000 distinct CDR3 sequences, around 7.7% being singletons. About this clonotype: Its antigen is undetermined.

This sample's time point: pre-sensitization, week 0. Treatment given: therapeutic diphenylcyclopropenone sensitization with weekly scalp DPC. The CDR3 contains 14 residues. V gave up 2 bases and J gave up 1 base, with 8 bases separating them. CDR1 MNHEY and CDR2 SVGAGI come from the germline V gene. The sample consisted of whole blood, taken in connection with sensitization to the hapten diphenylcyclopropenone (DPC). The chain recombines TRBV6-5 with TRBJ2-5, with D perhaps matching TRBD1 (5 bases). This receptor was obtained from a young man with alopecia areata. Some clones in this sample may be carry-over from other donors' samples. The CDR3 nucleotides are TGTGCCAGCAGTTACAGGGGCTTCCAAGAGACCCAGTACTTC. Translated: CASSYRGFQETQYF.